Below, one TCR beta chain is given with its context. Its antigen is unknown. Base qualities were left out, and no much larger clone turns up one base away. Receptor libraries were prepared by the immunoSEQ multiplex PCR assay. Sourced from immuneACCESS, this table was stored by TCRdb with only in-frame sequences that have V and J called. A share of the clones is absent; for the studies checked, an unresolved V gene accounts for under half, and the remainder has no known explanation. The sample profile shows nearly 200,000 clones; about 90% of them were found once. Approximately 2% of the sample is held by the ten biggest clonotypes. The data were obtained in a study of control samples from healthy donors and cancer patients (dated by TCRdb to 2018 to 2021). Counted from cysteine to phenylalanine, this CDR3 has 14 amino acids. Only the CDR3 region is kept as DNA, spanning 42 bases read in frame from base 1. CDR1 and CDR2 are drawn from the germline V gene (reference sequence): LNHDA, SQIVND. V drops 6 bases and J drops 4 bases, leaving 15 bases in between.

Sequenced material: blood. The sequence was obtained from a man under 40 in good health. Recombination joined TRBV19 with TRBJ1-2; confidence is insufficient to name the D gene. The CDR3 reads CASRLSRRPYGYTF. The bases are TGTGCCAGTAGATTATCCAGGAGACCCTATGGCTACACCTTC.